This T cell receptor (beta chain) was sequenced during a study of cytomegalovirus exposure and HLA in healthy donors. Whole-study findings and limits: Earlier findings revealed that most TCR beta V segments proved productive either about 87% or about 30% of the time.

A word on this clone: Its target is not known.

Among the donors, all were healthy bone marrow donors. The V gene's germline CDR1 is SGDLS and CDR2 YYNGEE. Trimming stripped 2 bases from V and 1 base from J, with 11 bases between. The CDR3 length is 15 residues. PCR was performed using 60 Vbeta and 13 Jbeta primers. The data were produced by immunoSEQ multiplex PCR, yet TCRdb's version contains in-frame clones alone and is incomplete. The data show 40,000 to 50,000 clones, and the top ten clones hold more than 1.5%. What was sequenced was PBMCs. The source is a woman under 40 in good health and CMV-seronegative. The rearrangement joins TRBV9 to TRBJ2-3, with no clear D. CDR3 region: CASSVVDTRTDTQYF. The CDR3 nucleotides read TGTGCCAGCAGCGTTGTAGATACCCGCACAGATACGCAGTATTTT.